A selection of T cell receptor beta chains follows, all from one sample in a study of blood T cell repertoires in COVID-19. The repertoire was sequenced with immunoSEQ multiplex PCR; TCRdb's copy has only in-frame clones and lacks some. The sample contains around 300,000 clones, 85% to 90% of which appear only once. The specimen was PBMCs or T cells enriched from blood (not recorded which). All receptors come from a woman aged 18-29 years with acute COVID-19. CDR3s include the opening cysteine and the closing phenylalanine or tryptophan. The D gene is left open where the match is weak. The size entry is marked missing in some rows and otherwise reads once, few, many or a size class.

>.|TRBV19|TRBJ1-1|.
TGTGCCAGTAGTAGGTTACAGGATCCGAACACTGAAGCTTTCTTT
CASSRLQDPNTEAFF
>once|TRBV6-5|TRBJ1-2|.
TGTGCCAGCAGTTTATCTCGACAGGATGGCTACACCTTC
CASSLSRQDGYTF
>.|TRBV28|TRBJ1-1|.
TGTGCCAGCAGTCCAGGGGATCACATGAACACTGAAGCTTTCTTT
CASSPGDHMNTEAFF
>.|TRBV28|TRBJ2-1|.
TGTGCCAGCACCCTTGCGAGGGGGGGGGAGCAGTTCTTC
CASTLARGGEQFF
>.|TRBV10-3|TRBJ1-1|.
TGTGCCATCAGTGAGTCTTTGGGCAAGGGCCGGGGCACTGAAGCTTTCTTT
CAISESLGKGRGTEAFF
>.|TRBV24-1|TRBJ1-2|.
TGTGCCACCAGTGATTTGGACAGGCGGTATGGCTACACCTTC
CATSDLDRRYGYTF
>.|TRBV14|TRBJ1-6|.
TGTGCCAGCAGCCTTCAGGGATATTCACCCCTCCACTTT
CASSLQGYSPLHF
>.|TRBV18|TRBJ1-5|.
TGTGCCAGCTCGCCCGGGGGGCCGAGCAATCAGCCCCAGCATTTT
CASSPGGPSNQPQHF
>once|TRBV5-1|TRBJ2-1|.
TGCGCCAGCAGCTCTCTCTTTAGCGGAGCCTACAATGAGCAGTTCTTC
CASSSLFSGAYNEQFF
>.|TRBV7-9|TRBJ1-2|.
TGTGCCAGCAGCTTAATCACAGTAGATGGCTACACCTTC
CASSLITVDGYTF
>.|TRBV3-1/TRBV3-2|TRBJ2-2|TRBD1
TGTGCCAGCAGCCGGGTAGTGGGACAGGGGGCAGACGGGGAGCTGTTTTTT
CASSRVVGQGADGELFF
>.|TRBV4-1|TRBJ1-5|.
TGCGCCAGCAGCCAAGAAATTCGATACGGAGGGAAGCATTTT
CASSQEIRYGGKHF
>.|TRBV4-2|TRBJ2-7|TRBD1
TGTGCCAGCAGCCAAGATGGAGGACAGGGCTACGAGCAGTACTTC
CASSQDGGQGYEQYF
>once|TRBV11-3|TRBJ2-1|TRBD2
TGTGCCAGCAGCTTAGCTACTAGCGGGAGTTTAATCAATGAGCAGTTCTTC
CASSLATSGSLINEQFF
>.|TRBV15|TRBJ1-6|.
TGTGCCACCAGCAGTCGTCAGAATCTTAATTCACCCCTCCACTTT
CATSSRQNLNSPLHF
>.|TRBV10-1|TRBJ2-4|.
TGCGCCAGCAGTGAAAATATCCGCCCGGACATTCAGTACTTC
CASSENIRPDIQYF
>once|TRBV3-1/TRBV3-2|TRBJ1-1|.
TGTGCCAGCAGCCAGGGGGGTGCGAACACTGAAGCTTTCTTT
CASSQGGANTEAFF
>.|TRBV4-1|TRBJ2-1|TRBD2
TGCGCCAGCAGCCAGGGGGAGGGCTCCTACAATGAGCAGTTCTTC
CASSQGEGSYNEQFF
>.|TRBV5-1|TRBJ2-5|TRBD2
TGCGCCAGCAGTTACCAGCGGGGCATGGAGACCCAGTACTTC
CASSYQRGMETQYF
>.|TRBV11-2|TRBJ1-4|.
TGTGCCAGCAGCTCAGCTCCAGGGTTGGTAGAGTTAACTGAAAAACTGTTTTTT
CASSSAPGLVELTEKLFF
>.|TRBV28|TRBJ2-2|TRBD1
TGTGCCAGCAGGGACAGGGGCGGAGGCACCGGGGAGCTGTTTTTT
CASRDRGGGTGELFF